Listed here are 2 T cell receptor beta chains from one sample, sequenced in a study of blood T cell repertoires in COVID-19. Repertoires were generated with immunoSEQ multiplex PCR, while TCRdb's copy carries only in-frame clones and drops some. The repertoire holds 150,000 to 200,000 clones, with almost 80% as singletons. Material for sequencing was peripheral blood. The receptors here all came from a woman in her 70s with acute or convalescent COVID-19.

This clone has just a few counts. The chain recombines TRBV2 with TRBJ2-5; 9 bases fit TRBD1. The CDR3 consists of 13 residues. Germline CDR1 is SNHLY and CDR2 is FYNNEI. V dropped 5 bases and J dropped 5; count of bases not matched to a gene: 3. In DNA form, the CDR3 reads TGTGCCAGCAGTTGGACAGGGGTTGAGACCCAGTACTTC. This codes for CASSWTGVETQYF.

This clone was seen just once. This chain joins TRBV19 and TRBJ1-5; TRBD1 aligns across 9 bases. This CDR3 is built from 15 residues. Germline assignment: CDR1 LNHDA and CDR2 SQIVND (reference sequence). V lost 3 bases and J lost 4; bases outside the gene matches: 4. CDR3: CASSIIGTGNQPQHF. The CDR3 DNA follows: TGTGCCAGTAGTATCATCGGGACAGGGAATCAGCCCCAGCATTTT.